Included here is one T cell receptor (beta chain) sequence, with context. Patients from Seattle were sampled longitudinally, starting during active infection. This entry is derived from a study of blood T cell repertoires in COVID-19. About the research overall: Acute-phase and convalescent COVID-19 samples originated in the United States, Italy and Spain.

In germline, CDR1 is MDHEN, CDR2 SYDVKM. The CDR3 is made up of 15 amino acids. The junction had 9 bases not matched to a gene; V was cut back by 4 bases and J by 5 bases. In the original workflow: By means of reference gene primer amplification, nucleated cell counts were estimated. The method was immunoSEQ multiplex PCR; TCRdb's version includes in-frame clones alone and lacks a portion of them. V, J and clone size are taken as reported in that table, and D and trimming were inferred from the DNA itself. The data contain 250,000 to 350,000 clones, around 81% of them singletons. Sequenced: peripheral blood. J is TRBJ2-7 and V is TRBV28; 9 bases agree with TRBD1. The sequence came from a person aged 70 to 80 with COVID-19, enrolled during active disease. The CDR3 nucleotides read TGTGCCAGCAGTTCTCCGGGACAGGGTGCCAACGAGCAGTACTTC. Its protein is CASSSPGQGANEQYF.